This TCR beta chain was sequenced in a study of T cells in Graves' hyperthyroidism and ophthalmopathy. Study at large: Blood was drawn when the patient was first diagnosed and still untreated. General observations from the study: Ophthalmopathy prediction by the model preceded onset by a median roughly 6 months. Blood shared most expanded thyroid clonotypes above 0.001.

As to this clonotype: Its antigen is unknown.

V lost 1 base and J 4 bases, leaving 5 bases between the germline ends. The CDR3 extends over 13 amino acids. Germline CDR1 reads SGHDN; CDR2 reads FVKESK. Authors of the study amplified TCR beta CDR3 regions from RNA transcripts. When the TCR CDR3 underwent first-round RT-PCR, the HTBI primer set was used. TCRdb redid the calling of the multiplex PCR reads with MiXCR, one entry per CDR3 protein. The sample lists fewer than 200,000 distinct CDR3 sequences, approximately 15% occurring once. This sequence originates from a woman aged 45-65 years with Graves' hyperthyroidism. The chain is built from TRBV14 and TRBJ2-1; D perhaps matches TRBD2 (5 bases). Sequencing used blood. The DNA for the CDR3 is TGTGCCAGCAGCCAAGGGAGGTACAATGAGCAGTTCTTC. Encoded protein: CASSQGRYNEQFF.